This TCR beta chain stems from a study of T cell responses to AZD1222 COVID-19 vaccine. The study's findings and limits: There were mostly white British donors and more females than males, and clonal diversity was possibly underestimated.

Unmatched junction bases numbered 11, after V lost 3 bases and J lost 2 bases. Germline CDR1 and CDR2: LNHNV and YYDKDF (reference sequence). The CDR3 has 17 residues. About this clone itself: Its antigen is unidentified.

The data were produced by immunoSEQ multiplex PCR, yet TCRdb's version contains in-frame clones alone and is incomplete. The sample has approximately 140,000 clones; 90% to 95% are singletons. The specimen was peripheral blood, collected on day 0 of MenACWY control vaccination. The chain employs TRBV15 and TRBJ1-2; 8 bases align to TRBD1. The TCR comes from an adult in good health. This CDR3 reads CATSSNPTGVGNYGYTF. CDR3 sequence (DNA): TGTGCCACCAGCAGCAATCCGACAGGGGTTGGAAACTATGGCTACACCTTC.